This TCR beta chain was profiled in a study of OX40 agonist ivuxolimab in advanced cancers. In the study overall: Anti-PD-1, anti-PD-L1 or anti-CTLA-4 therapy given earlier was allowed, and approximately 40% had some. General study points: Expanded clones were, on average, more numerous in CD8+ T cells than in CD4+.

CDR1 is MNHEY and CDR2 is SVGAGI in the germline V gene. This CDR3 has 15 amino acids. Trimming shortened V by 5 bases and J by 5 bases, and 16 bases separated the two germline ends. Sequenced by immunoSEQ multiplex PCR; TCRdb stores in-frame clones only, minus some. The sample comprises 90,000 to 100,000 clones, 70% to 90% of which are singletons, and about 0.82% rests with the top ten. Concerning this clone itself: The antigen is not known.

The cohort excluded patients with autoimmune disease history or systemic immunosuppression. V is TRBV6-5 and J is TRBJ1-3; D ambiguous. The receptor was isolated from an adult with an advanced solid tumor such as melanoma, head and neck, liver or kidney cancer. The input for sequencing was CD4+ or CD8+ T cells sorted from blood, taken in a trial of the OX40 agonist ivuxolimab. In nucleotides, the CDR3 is TGTGCCAGCAGTCCCGACTTCCGCAGGAGAAACACCATATATTTT. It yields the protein CASSPDFRRRNTIYF.